The 17 T cell receptor beta chains presented below share a single source sample, sequenced in a study of beta chain features in type 1 diabetes. Expressed TCRB transcripts got sequenced, as all isolated RNA was reverse transcribed. Sequenced by immunoSEQ multiplex PCR; TCRdb stores in-frame clones only, minus some. The data show hundreds of thousands of clones, with roughly 13% seen just once and 0.017% held by the top ten. Sequencing was carried out using naive CD4+ T cells from blood. Receptors originate from a young man in good health.

This sequence joins TRBV5-1 and TRBJ2-1, with D unclear. Deletions cut 2 bases from V and 6 bases from J, with 12 bases between. The germline gives CDR1 SGHRS, CDR2 YFSETQ. The CDR3 runs to 14 residues. The CDR3 DNA follows: TGCGCCAGCAGCTTTCCGGGTAAACCCAATGAGCAGTTCTTC. Protein product: CASSFPGKPNEQFF.

The genes are TRBV27 and TRBJ2-3, with TRBD2 matching 13 bases. With 6 bases clipped from V and 2 bases from J, the junction kept 5 bases outside the gene matches. From germline, CDR1 is MNHEY and CDR2 SMNVEV (reference sequence). This CDR3 has 16 amino acids. CDR3 region: CASSDGLAGVTDTQYF. CDR3 coding DNA: TGTGCCAGCAGCGATGGACTAGCGGGAGTCACAGATACGCAGTATTTT.

The CDR3 loop is CASSPRGGTGSSYNEQFF. CDR3 coding DNA: TGTGCCAGCAGCCCAAGAGGAGGAACAGGGAGCTCCTACAATGAGCAGTTCTTC. This chain links TRBV4-2 with TRBJ2-1; possible D gene TRBD1, 6 bases. CDR3 length: 18 residues. V was clipped by 4 bases and J by 0 bases, with 19 bases between them. CDR1 and CDR2 from the germline V gene are LGHNA and YNFKEQ.

This clone has just a few counts. Other DNA sequences in this specimen translate into the identical CDR3. The genes are TRBV28 and TRBJ2-1, with 14 bases that match TRBD2. CDR1 MDHEN and CDR2 SYDVKM come from the germline V gene. CDR3 length: 15 residues. V trimming: 5 bases; J trimming: 8 bases; junction bases outside the gene matches: 5. The CDR3 loop reads CASSLGLAGVYEQFF. CDR3 DNA: TGTGCCAGCAGTCTGGGACTAGCGGGAGTTTATGAGCAGTTCTTC. The complete variable domain, with remaining parts taken from reference TRBV28 and TRBJ2-1, reads DVKVTQSSRYLVKRTGEKVFLECVQDMDHENMFWYRQDPGLGLRLIYFSYDVKMKEKGDIPEGYSVSREKKERFSLILESASTNQTSMYLCASSLGLAGVYEQFFGPGTRLTVL.

The chain uses TRBV29-1 and TRBJ2-6; 7 bases map to TRBD1. V was pared by 5 bases and J by 1 base, with 5 bases of the junction left unmatched. The germline V gene has CDR1 SQVTM and CDR2 ANQGSEA. The CDR3 is made up of 15 amino acids. Here the CDR3 reads CSVRQGGSGANVLTF. The CDR3 bases are TGCAGCGTTCGACAGGGTGGATCTGGGGCCAACGTCCTGACTTTC. The whole variable domain, filled in from reference TRBV29-1 and TRBJ2-6, reads SAVISQKPSRDICQRGTSLTIQCQVDSQVTMMFWYRQQPGQSLTLIATANQGSEATYESGFVIDKFPISRPNLTFSTLTVSNMSPEDSSIYLCSVRQGGSGANVLTFGAGSRLTVL.

The rearrangement uses TRBV7-9 and TRBJ1-5; 10 nucleotides line up with TRBD1. This CDR3 is 15 amino acids long. V lost 0 bases and J lost 5; bases outside the gene matches: 1. CDR1 and CDR2 from the germline V gene are SEHNR and FQNEAQ (reference sequence). The CDR3 spells CASSLADRGHQPQHF. Written as DNA, the CDR3 is TGTGCCAGCAGCTTAGCAGACAGGGGGCATCAGCCCCAGCATTTT.

This clone has more than one count but fewer than ten. The chain links TRBV29-1 to TRBJ2-7; a possible D gene is TRBD2 (6 bases). The CDR3 has 14 residues. Per germline, CDR1 SQVTM and CDR2 ANQGSEA. Trimming cost V 6 bases and J 7 bases, with 22 bases left between them. CDR3 DNA sequence: TGCAGCGTCCAAAGGGTGGGGGGAGGCCGGGAGCAGTACTTC. Its protein product is CSVQRVGGGREQYF.

The chain employs TRBV28 and TRBJ2-3; 12 bases match TRBD2. The germline V gene encodes CDR1 MDHEN and CDR2 SYDVKM. With V trimmed by 1 base and J by 1 base, 6 bases remained unmatched. The CDR3 is 18 amino acids. The CDR3 reads CASSLSGLAGSGTDTQYF. CDR3 DNA: TGTGCCAGCAGTTTATCAGGACTAGCGGGATCAGGCACAGATACGCAGTATTTT.

The chain uses TRBV7-2 and TRBJ1-1, with D tentatively TRBD1 (6 bases). CDR3 length: 14 residues. V was shortened by 6 bases and J by 5 bases, with 16 bases between the two germline ends. CDR1 is SGHTA, CDR2 FQGNSA, per germline. Here the CDR3 reads CASRSDRRRTEAFF. CDR3 bases: TGTGCCAGCAGGTCGGACAGACGCAGAACTGAAGCTTTCTTT.

CDR3 in amino acids: CASSLGQGPHTEAFF. The DNA for the CDR3 is TGCGCCAGCAGCTTGGGACAGGGGCCACACACTGAAGCTTTCTTT. The chain recombines TRBV5-1 with TRBJ1-1, with 8 bases lining up with TRBD1. Germline assignment: CDR1 SGHRS and CDR2 YFSETQ. V lost 0 bases to trimming and J lost 3 bases; unmatched junction nucleotides: 4. The CDR3 extends over 15 amino acids.

As for this clone: The identical CDR3 is also encoded by other nucleotide sequences in the sample. V is TRBV30 and J is TRBJ2-7, with TRBD1 identical over 8 bases. This CDR3 is built from 13 residues. Unmatched junction bases numbered 2, after V lost 2 bases and J lost 2 bases. CDR1 and CDR2 (germline): GTSNPN, SVGIG (reference sequence). CDR3 residues: CAWSLGQAYEQYF. As DNA, the CDR3 is TGTGCCTGGAGTCTGGGACAGGCCTACGAGCAGTACTTC.

This clone was found a few times. The V call is TRBV10-3, the J call TRBJ2-1; 7 nucleotides align to TRBD1. This CDR3 region has 15 residues. V dropped 5 bases and J dropped 7; count of bases not matched to a gene: 11. Looked up from germline, CDR1 is ENHRY and CDR2 is SYGVKD. CDR3 bases: TGTGCCATCAGTACGGGACAGCTTGGGGCTAATGAGCAGTTCTTC. Protein: CAISTGQLGANEQFF.

The V call is TRBV11-1, the J call TRBJ2-5; maybe TRBD1 (5 bases). The CDR3 loop spans 15 amino acids. Germline V gene sequence: CDR1 SGHAT, CDR2 FQDESV (reference sequence). V lost 1 base and J 1 base, leaving 10 bases between the germline ends. CDR3 DNA: TGTGCCAGCAGCTTAGAGGGGAACGCCCAAGAGACCCAGTACTTC. Protein sequence: CASSLEGNAQETQYF.

This clone has a handful of counts. The rearrangement links TRBV28 to TRBJ2-2; 14 nucleotides line up with TRBD2. V lost 5 bases, J lost 1 base, and 3 bases stayed unmatched. The CDR3 totals 17 residues. Germline V gene lookup returns CDR1 MDHEN and CDR2 SYDVKM. DNA of the CDR3: TGTGCCAGCAGTGAGACTAGCGGGAGGGGGAACACCGGGGAGCTGTTTTTT. Its protein is CASSETSGRGNTGELFF.

There are a few counts of this clone. The J gene is TRBJ1-5, the V gene TRBV20-1; maybe TRBD1 (5 bases). The CDR3 loop spans 11 amino acids. Trimming took off 3 bases at V and 8 bases at J, with 8 bases between the two ends. The germline V gene encodes CDR1 DFQATT and CDR2 SNEGSKA (reference sequence). This chain's CDR3 is CSASGTEPQHF. The DNA of the CDR3 is TGCAGTGCTAGCGGGACTGAGCCCCAGCATTTT.

The chain couples TRBV5-1 to TRBJ1-2, with 10 bases identical to TRBD1. The germline gives CDR1 SGHRS, CDR2 YFSETQ. V was clipped by 4 bases and J by 6 bases; unmatched bases: 9. The CDR3 length is 15 residues. CDR3 loop: CASSPGDRGLDGYTF. The CDR3 DNA reads as TGCGCCAGCAGCCCTGGTGACAGGGGGCTTGATGGCTACACCTTC.

This clone has more than one count but fewer than ten. V gene TRBV4-1 combines with J gene TRBJ2-1; the D gene is possibly TRBD2 (6 bases). There are 16 residues in the CDR3. Germline CDR1 and CDR2: MGHRA and YSYEKL. V lost 1 base to trimming and J lost 0 bases, with 10 bases between them. This chain's CDR3 is CASSQVGTRSYNEQFF. The DNA of the CDR3 is TGCGCCAGCAGCCAAGTTGGGACTCGCTCCTACAATGAGCAGTTCTTC.